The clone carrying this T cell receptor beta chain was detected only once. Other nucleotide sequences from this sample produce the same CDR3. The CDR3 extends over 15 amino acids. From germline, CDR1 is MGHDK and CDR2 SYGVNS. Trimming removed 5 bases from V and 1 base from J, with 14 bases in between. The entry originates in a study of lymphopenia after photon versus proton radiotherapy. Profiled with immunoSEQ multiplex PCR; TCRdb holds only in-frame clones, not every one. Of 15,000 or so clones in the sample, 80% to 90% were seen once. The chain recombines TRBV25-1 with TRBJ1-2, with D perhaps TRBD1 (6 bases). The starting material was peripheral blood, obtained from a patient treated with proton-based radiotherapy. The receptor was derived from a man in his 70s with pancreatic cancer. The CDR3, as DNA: TGTGCCAGCAGTACTGCCGGGACATATAACTATGGCTACACCTTC. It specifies CASSTAGTYNYGYTF.